This TCR beta chain was recovered during a study of blood T cells in healthy people across ages. The second PCR ran about 6 to 11 cycles with a sample-barcoded 5' primer and J-beta primers. TCRdb itself ran the 5' RACE reads through MiXCR, one entry per CDR3 protein. Here the sample spans around 780,000 distinct CDR3 sequences, roughly 24% being singletons. Study results and limitations: Long-lived donors had more naive CD4+ cells and higher diversity than aged donors.

This clonotype was detected only a few times. Its antigen is undetermined. This CDR3 region has 13 residues. V lost 5 bases to trimming and J lost 6 bases; unmatched junction nucleotides: 6. Germline CDR1 SEHNR, CDR2 FQNEAQ (reference sequence). The same specimen was also included in a second study, on T cells of mothers and their children. That paper notes: Donation was provided by three healthy Caucasian mothers along with their six children.

The receptor was isolated from a boy between 10 and 17 years old in good health. The chain employs TRBV7-9 and TRBJ2-7, with TRBD1 identical over 8 bases. The sequenced sample was blood. The CDR3 sequence: CASSKPGGTEQYF. In DNA, the CDR3 is TGTGCCAGCAGCAAACCAGGGGGCACCGAGCAGTACTTC.